The sequence of this T cell receptor beta chain was determined in a study of cytomegalovirus exposure and HLA in healthy donors. The PCR used 60 Vbeta and 13 Jbeta primers. The data were produced by immunoSEQ multiplex PCR, yet TCRdb's version contains in-frame clones alone and is incomplete. The data hold 150,000 to 200,000 clones, with 70% to 90% observed a single time. This clone came up once. What it binds is not known. Germline CDR1 reads MNHEY; CDR2 reads SVGAGI. CDR3 size: 14 residues. V lost 4 bases and J lost 8, with 15 bases in between. Whole-study findings and limits: Rarity held for most TCR sequences, but there were some public TCRs that occurred in many donors.

There were likely unrecorded immune exposures, though donors were nominally healthy when sampled. The receptor comes from a man aged 18 to 29 in good health and CMV-seropositive. Material for sequencing was PBMCs. The J gene is TRBJ2-4, the V gene TRBV6-5; D might be TRBD2 (6 bases). The CDR3 loop is CASSWDWTSDIQYF. The CDR3 nucleotides are TGTGCCAGCAGTTGGGACTGGACATCTGACATTCAGTACTTC.